This TCR beta chain stems from a study of cytomegalovirus exposure and HLA in healthy donors. Study in general: There were 350 to 450 genotyped donors. Of these, roughly 86% fell in the genetic ancestry cluster associated with self-reported Caucasian donors.

About this clone itself: Its antigen is unidentified.

Study results and limitations: Productive rates of about 90% or about 30% were seen for most TCR beta V segments in an earlier analysis. Some V segments, including TRBV6-2 and TRBV6-3, were excluded as indistinguishable. Most TCR sequences showed up rarely, but some public TCRs showed up in many donors.

PCR was performed using 60 Vbeta and 13 Jbeta primers. Method: immunoSEQ multiplex PCR; TCRdb's copy keeps in-frame clones and lacks some. The sample has under 200,000 clones; about 70% are singletons. The germline V gene encodes CDR1 SGHDT and CDR2 YYEEEE. Germline trimming cut 2 bases from V and 13 bases from J; bases unmatched to any gene: 16. The CDR3 spans 15 residues. This clonotype was obtained from a woman aged 30 to 39 in good health and CMV-seronegative. The material sequenced was PBMCs. V and J are TRBV5-6 and TRBJ1-1; TRBD1 agrees at 8 bases. The CDR3 DNA is TGTGCCAGCAGCTTTCTCGGGACAGGTTCCAGGTCTGGTTTCTTT. Translation: CASSFLGTGSRSGFF.